The clone carrying this T cell receptor beta chain has ten or more counts. Germline assignment: CDR1 MGHRA and CDR2 YSYEKL. This CDR3 has 13 residues. V lost 6 bases, J lost 4 bases, and 12 bases lay in between. Authors of the study amplified TCR beta CDR3 regions from RNA transcripts. The HTBI primer set served for first-round RT-PCR of the TCR CDR3. TCRdb used MiXCR to reprocess the multiplex PCR reads, holding one entry per CDR3 protein. The sample gives some 460,000 distinct CDR3 sequences, 15% to 18% of which show up once; approximately 14% is in the top ten. The sample comes from a study of T cells in Graves' hyperthyroidism and ophthalmopathy.

The sequence was obtained from a woman aged 18 to 35 with Graves' hyperthyroidism. This chain connects TRBV4-1 to TRBJ1-1; the D gene is possibly TRBD1 (5 bases). Material for sequencing was blood. CDR3 DNA: TGCGCCAGCAGTGTAATGGGGCCCACTGAAGCTTTCTTT. Protein: CASSVMGPTEAFF.